These T cell receptor beta chains were read from a single sample in a study of shared clonotypes between healthy human individuals. The protocol was immunoSEQ multiplex PCR, while the TCRdb copy is restricted to in-frame clones and leaves out a portion. The sample shows roughly 2.4 million clones, roughly 95% of them seen only once. Specimen: naive CD4+ T cells sorted from blood. These receptors were obtained from a man aged 18-30 years in good health. CDR3s leave out the opening cysteine and the closing phenylalanine or tryptophan.

j_gene: TRBJ2-1
v_gene: TRBV7-9
CDR3aa: ASSLARQGGYNEQF

j_gene: TRBJ2-3
v_gene: TRBV6-7
CDR3aa: ASSATQQRGGSDTQY

j_gene: TRBJ2-5
v_gene: TRBV18
CDR3aa: ASSPKGGTGTQY

j_gene: TRBJ2-2
v_gene: TRBV5-1
CDR3aa: ASSLAGTGNTGELF

j_gene: TRBJ2-5
v_gene: TRBV4-1
CDR3aa: ASSQIGDRGETQY

j_gene: TRBJ2-1
v_gene: TRBV10-2
CDR3aa: ASRTKSGPNNEQF

j_gene: TRBJ1-1
v_gene: TRBV28
CDR3aa: ASSSAGTGENTEAF

j_gene: TRBJ2-3
v_gene: TRBV9
CDR3aa: ASSVGARNTDTQY

j_gene: TRBJ1-5
v_gene: TRBV18
CDR3aa: ASSPPGTGLHQPQH

j_gene: TRBJ2-5
v_gene: TRBV4-1
CDR3aa: ASSQELLSGGETQY

j_gene: TRBJ2-4
v_gene: TRBV27
CDR3aa: ASSPGTRGGLDRSRIAKNIQY

j_gene: TRBJ1-2
v_gene: TRBV18
CDR3aa: ASSPDRGYGYT

j_gene: TRBJ1-1
v_gene: TRBV19
CDR3aa: ASSSLPGQGSNTEAF

j_gene: TRBJ1-4
v_gene: TRBV30
CDR3aa: AWSGEKLF

j_gene: TRBJ1-6
v_gene: TRBV7-2
CDR3aa: ASSPDRGSYNSPLH

j_gene: TRBJ2-3
v_gene: TRBV7-9
CDR3aa: ASSLGLAGFTDTQY

j_gene: TRBJ2-7
v_gene: TRBV19
CDR3aa: ASRAKDRMSGYEQY

j_gene: TRBJ1-5
v_gene: TRBV7-8
CDR3aa: ASSFGQAYQPQH

j_gene: TRBJ2-5
v_gene: TRBV5-6
CDR3aa: ASSLDRSKTQY

j_gene: TRBJ2-2
v_gene: TRBV5-1
CDR3aa: ASSPGDRAGELF

j_gene: TRBJ2-6
v_gene: TRBV28
CDR3aa: ASSSGSSGANVLT

j_gene: TRBJ2-1
v_gene: TRBV5-1
CDR3aa: ASSLGLAGIYNEQF

j_gene: TRBJ2-3
v_gene: TRBV9
CDR3aa: ASSVKGTSGTDTQY

j_gene: TRBJ2-1
v_gene: TRBV6-1
CDR3aa: ASSVAATYNEQF